What follows are 20 T cell receptor beta chains derived from one specimen sequenced in a study of CD4 T cell repertoires in COVID-19. The method was immunoSEQ multiplex PCR; TCRdb's version includes in-frame clones alone and lacks a portion of them. The table includes about 75,000 clones, 80% to 90% detected once. The sequencing used CD4+ T cells from peripheral blood, collected after recovery from COVID-19. These receptors were collected from a human donor who had COVID-19.

The V call is TRBV6-5, the J call TRBJ1-2; 7 nucleotides match TRBD1. The V segment lost 7 bases and the J segment 4 bases; nucleotides outside the gene matches: 9. Per the germline V gene, CDR1 is MNHEY and CDR2 is SVGAGI. CDR3 length: 14 residues. As DNA, the CDR3 is TGTGCCAGCACCACCCCGGGACAGTCCTATGGCTACACCTTC. Translating it yields CASTTPGQSYGYTF.

The chain employs TRBV6-5 and TRBJ1-6; D is possibly TRBD1 (6 bases). The CDR3 runs 16 residues. The germline V gene encodes CDR1 MNHEY and CDR2 SVGAGI. Deletions cut 0 bases from V and 5 bases from J, with 11 bases between. The DNA for the CDR3 is TGTGCCAGCAGTTACTCGATGTACAGGGATAATTCACCCCTCCACTTT. Translated: CASSYSMYRDNSPLHF.

The rearrangement joins TRBV12-3 or TRBV12-4 to TRBJ2-3; unclear D gene. V lost 1 base, J lost 5 bases, and 7 bases lay in between. CDR3 length: 13 residues. The CDR3 DNA is TGTGCCAGCAGTTTAGTGGAAGGAGATACGCAGTATTTT. Residues: CASSLVEGDTQYF.

The chain uses TRBV28 and TRBJ2-7; tentatively, D is TRBD1 (5 bases). Germline V gene lookup returns CDR1 MDHEN and CDR2 SYDVKM. CDR3 length equals 16 residues. Trimming removed 5 bases at V and 3 bases at J, with 20 bases between. CDR3 protein: CASSPVARGTLYEQYF. Here the CDR3 DNA reads TGTGCCAGCAGTCCCGTCGCAAGGGGAACCCTCTACGAGCAGTACTTC.

This chain links TRBV5-1 with TRBJ2-1; 10 bases are shared with TRBD2. From germline, CDR1 is SGHRS and CDR2 YFSETQ. Trimming at V came to 6 bases and at J to 7 bases, leaving 7 bases not matched to a gene. This CDR3 has 14 residues. The CDR3 bases are TGCGCCAGCAACCTAGCGGGAGCGGTAAATGAGCAGTTCTTC. It is translated as CASNLAGAVNEQFF.

The chain combines TRBV7-2 with TRBJ1-1, with 9 bases identical to TRBD1. This CDR3 contains 13 residues. Per the germline V gene, CDR1 is SGHTA and CDR2 is FQGNSA. J gave up 5 bases and V 5 bases, and 3 bases lay outside the gene matches. The CDR3, as DNA: TGTGCCAGCAGCCGGACAGGGGAAACTGAAGCTTTCTTT. It codes for CASSRTGETEAFF.

The chain's CDR3 is CASSSSGGGKLFF. For the CDR3, the DNA is TGTGCCAGCAGCTCATCGGGGGGCGGAAAACTGTTTTTT. The V and J genes are TRBV7-9 and TRBJ1-4; TRBD1 might be the D (6 bases). Trimming pared 4 bases from V and 10 bases from J, leaving 13 bases between. The CDR3 has 13 residues. CDR1 and CDR2 from the germline V gene are SEHNR and FQNEAQ (reference sequence).

The chain is built from TRBV30 and TRBJ1-2; 9 bases agree with TRBD1. The CDR3 covers 18 residues. In germline, CDR1 is GTSNPN, CDR2 SVGIG (reference sequence). The trim removed 1 base at V and 2 bases at J, leaving 14 bases unmatched. CDR3 sequence: CAWSDPRVRGQGNYGYTF. CDR3 nucleotide sequence: TGTGCCTGGAGTGACCCCCGTGTTCGGGGACAGGGAAACTATGGCTACACCTTC.

V gene TRBV11-2 combines with J gene TRBJ1-5; D remains unclear. V shed 2 bases and J shed 3 bases, with 5 bases lying between them. This CDR3 is built from 13 residues. CDR1 and CDR2 from the germline V gene are SGHAT and FQNNGV. The CDR3 sequence: CASSLRPNQPQHF. In DNA form, the CDR3 reads TGTGCCAGCAGCTTACGGCCCAATCAGCCCCAGCATTTT.

The rearrangement links TRBV3-1 (or the pseudogene TRBV3-2) to TRBJ1-1; D remains unclear. Germline CDR1 LGHDT, CDR2 YNNKEL (reference sequence). The V and J ends lost 1 base and 4 bases respectively, with 4 bases between them. This CDR3 region has 12 residues. DNA for the CDR3: TGTGCCAGCAGCCAAGTAAGCACTGAAGCTTTCTTT. Translated: CASSQVSTEAFF.

V gene TRBV2 combines with J gene TRBJ1-6, with D possibly being TRBD1 (5 bases). The V gene lost 3 bases and the J gene lost 7 bases, with 16 bases spanning the gap. Germline V gene lookup returns CDR1 SNHLY and CDR2 FYNNEI. This CDR3 comprises 16 residues. This chain's CDR3 is CASSESGDRSNSPLHF. DNA of the CDR3: TGTGCCAGCAGTGAGTCGGGGGACCGATCGAATTCACCCCTCCACTTT. Filled out from reference TRBV2 and TRBJ1-6, the complete variable domain reads EPEVTQTPSHQVTQMGQEVILRCVPISNHLYFYWYRQILGQKVEFLVSFYNNEISEKSEIFDDQFSVERPDGSNFTLKIRSTKLEDSAMYFCASSESGDRSNSPLHFGNGTRLTVT.

A few counts support this clone. V usage is TRBV24-1 and J usage is TRBJ2-7; 7 bases fit TRBD1. V shed 3 bases, J shed 2 bases, and the junction held 6 bases outside the gene matches. The CDR3 loop spans 15 amino acids. Germline-derived CDR1 and CDR2 are KGHDR and SFDVKD. CDR3 DNA sequence: TGTGCCACCAGTGATAACAGGGGTCACCCCTACGAGCAGTACTTC. Translating gives CATSDNRGHPYEQYF.

The table lists this clone with a count of one. The chain has TRBV4-2 and TRBJ2-2; 9 bases are shared with TRBD2. CDR3 length equals 16 residues. Germline assignment: CDR1 LGHNA and CDR2 YNFKEQ. With V trimmed by 1 base and J by 3 bases, 3 bases remained unmatched. CDR3 sequence reads: CASSQVAGEDTGELFF. The CDR3 DNA reads as TGTGCCAGCAGCCAAGTAGCGGGAGAGGACACCGGGGAGCTGTTTTTT.

The chain uses TRBV6-6 and TRBJ2-5; D is undetermined. The V end was cut by 7 bases, the J end by 5 bases, with 17 bases between. Per the germline V gene, CDR1 is MNHNY and CDR2 is SVGAGI (reference sequence). CDR3 length equals 14 residues. This chain's CDR3 is CASTQSGGWETQYF. DNA of the CDR3: TGTGCCAGCACCCAATCTGGTGGGTGGGAGACCCAGTACTTC.

The chain links TRBV28 to TRBJ1-5; D remains ambiguous. V was cut by 7 bases and J by 3 bases, with 7 bases left in between. The length of the CDR3 is 12 residues. Germline V lookup: CDR1 MDHEN, CDR2 SYDVKM. CDR3 coding DNA: TGTGCCAGCACCCTAAACAATCAGCCCCAGCATTTT. Translation gives CASTLNNQPQHF.

The V call is TRBV3-1 (or the pseudogene TRBV3-2), the J call TRBJ2-5; the D gene is possibly TRBD1 (5 bases). This CDR3 comprises 16 residues. V was clipped by 4 bases and J by 4 bases, with 19 bases between them. The germline gives CDR1 LGHDT, CDR2 YNNKEL (reference sequence). The CDR3 DNA follows: TGTGCCAGCAGCCTACCTACCCCAGCCAGGGTAGAGACCCAGTACTTC. This sequence encodes CASSLPTPARVETQYF.

The chain uses TRBV6-5 and TRBJ2-1, with 7 bases fitting TRBD2. Germline CDR1 MNHEY, CDR2 SVGAGI. Trimming at V came to 4 bases and at J to 4 bases, leaving 4 bases not matched to a gene. The CDR3 has 14 amino acids. CDR3 nucleotide sequence: TGTGCCAGCAGTTCCCGGGGGGATTACAATGAGCAGTTCTTC. Protein sequence: CASSSRGDYNEQFF.

This chain connects TRBV10-3 to TRBJ2-1; TRBD1 aligns across 12 bases. Germline V gene sequence: CDR1 ENHRY, CDR2 SYGVKD. J gave up 9 bases and V 4 bases, and 7 bases lay outside the gene matches. This CDR3 comprises 15 residues. As DNA, the CDR3 is TGTGCCATCAGTGGGCCGGGACAGGGGGCGGGTGAGCAGTTCTTC. Protein sequence: CAISGPGQGAGEQFF.

The V gene is TRBV24-1, the J gene TRBJ2-2; D unclear. Trimming removed 12 bases at V and 2 bases at J, with 12 bases between. Germline V CDR1 and CDR2: KGHDR, SFDVKD. The length of the CDR3 is 13 residues. CDR3 protein: CAVRPPNTGELFF. DNA of the CDR3: TGTGCCGTGCGCCCCCCTAACACCGGGGAGCTGTTTTTT.

The chain's CDR3 is CASSSSGQEGEQFF. The CDR3 region has the DNA TGTGCCAGCAGTTCCTCGGGCCAGGAAGGTGAGCAGTTCTTC. The chain has TRBV6-5 and TRBJ2-1; no clear D gene. Germline lookup yields CDR1 MNHEY and CDR2 SVGAGI. V gave up 4 bases and J gave up 9 bases, with 16 bases separating them. CDR3 length: 14 residues.